This T cell receptor (beta chain) was sequenced for a study of blood T cell repertoires in COVID-19. CDR1 and CDR2 from the germline V gene are WNHNN and SYGVQD (reference sequence). The CDR3 extends over 9 residues, inclusive of both ends. As concerns this clone: The conserved closing phenylalanine or tryptophan is absent in this CDR3, likely reflecting a read error. The DNA is left out, because the CDR3 cannot be placed on it with certainty; the CDR3 is given as TCRdb lists it.

Using immunoSEQ multiplex PCR, the repertoire was profiled, and TCRdb retains in-frame clones only, with some absent. In the table there are roughly 50,000 clones, 80% to 90% of which are singletons. The TCR originated in a middle-aged man with acute or convalescent COVID-19. J is TRBJ2-7 and V is TRBV10-1; whether TRBD1, the table's D call, matches the DNA was not checked. Sequenced: peripheral blood. CDR3 in amino acids: CASSYGHSS.